The rows below give T cell receptor beta chains drawn from one sample of a study of response to subunit inactivated influenza vaccine. TCRdb re-derived calls from the RT-PCR reads in MiXCR, one entry per CDR3 protein. This sample has hundreds of thousands of distinct CDR3 sequences, with roughly 14% found just once. The specimen was PBMCs from blood, collected about 12 days after vaccination. The receptors come from a man aged 45 to 65 who received an inactivated influenza vaccine. The CDR3 runs from the conserved cysteine through the conserved F or W. A D gene is named only where the DNA matches it firmly. The size of a clone is reported for some rows only, either as once, few or many, or as a class for expanded clones.

clone_size d_call j_call v_call cdr3_nt cdr3_aa
many NA TRBJ2-5 TRBV28 TGTGCCAGCAGTTTGATTAGCGGCCGAGAGACCCAGTACTTC CASSLISGRETQYF
many NA TRBJ2-1 TRBV5-1 TGCGCCAGCAGCACCGGGATCGACTGGAATGAGCAGTTCTTC CASSTGIDWNEQFF
NA TRBD1 TRBJ2-1 TRBV24-1 TGTGCCACCAGCCCATTGGGACAGGGGGCCCGAAATGAGCAGTTCTTC CATSPLGQGARNEQFF
few NA TRBJ2-3 TRBV20-1 TGCAGTGCTGACGGAGCTAGCGTGAGACAAGATACGCAGTATTTT CSADGASVRQDTQYF
NA NA TRBJ1-6 TRBV7-2 TGTGCCAGCAGCTTAAACGGTGCGGGTTCACCCCTCCACTTT CASSLNGAGSPLHF
NA TRBD2 TRBJ2-7 TRBV7-8 TGTGCCAGCAGCACCCCGACTAGCGGGGGGGCAAGCTCCTACGAGCAGTACTTC CASSTPTSGGASSYEQYF
many NA TRBJ1-1 TRBV5-1 TGCGCCAGCAGCTCCGGTGGGGTGAACACTGAAGCTTTCTTT CASSSGGVNTEAFF
NA TRBD1 TRBJ1-2 TRBV7-9 TGTGCCAGCAGCTTACAGGGGGGTGGCTATGGCTACACCTTC CASSLQGGGYGYTF
NA NA TRBJ2-1 TRBV4-2 TGTGCCAGCAGCCAAGATAGGTGGAACGAGCAGTTCTTC CASSQDRWNEQFF
NA NA TRBJ1-6 TRBV5-4 TGTGCCAGCAGCGTCCGGGACGGAAATTCACCCCTCCACTTT CASSVRDGNSPLHF
few TRBD2 TRBJ2-5 TRBV12-3/TRBV12-4 TGTGCCAGCAGTTCCCATACTAGCGGCCAAGAGACCCAGTACTTC CASSSHTSGQETQYF
NA TRBD1 TRBJ2-1 TRBV10-3 TGTGCCATCGTGGACAGGGGAGAGCACTTCTTC CAIVDRGEHFF
NA NA TRBJ1-2 TRBV5-5 TGTGCCAGCAGCCCGCGGCAGGGTCCATCTGATGGCTACACCTTC CASSPRQGPSDGYTF
NA TRBD2 TRBJ2-3 TRBV12-3/TRBV12-4 TGTGCCAGCAGTATCATAGCGGGAGGTTTTGATACGCAGTATTTT CASSIIAGGFDTQYF
NA TRBD1 TRBJ2-7 TRBV7-2 TGTGCCAGCAGTCTCTCTTCATGGGACAGGACCTACGAGCAGTACTTC CASSLSSWDRTYEQYF
few NA TRBJ1-5 TRBV7-2 TGTGCCAGCAGCATAGCCTATCAGCCCCAGCATTTT CASSIAYQPQHF
few TRBD2 TRBJ2-5 TRBV7-9 TGTGCCAGCAGACCTCAGACTAGCGGTAGAGAGACCCAGTACTTC CASRPQTSGRETQYF
many NA TRBJ1-3 TRBV21-1 TGTGCCAGCAGCAACGGACAGGAGAGCTCTGGAAACACCATATATTTT CASSNGQESSGNTIYF
few NA TRBJ2-7 TRBV7-9 TGTGCCAGCAGCTTAGTCGGTAGAAGCGGAACCTACGAGCAGTACTTC CASSLVGRSGTYEQYF
few NA TRBJ2-2 TRBV7-9 TGTGCCAGCAGCTCCACTCACACCGGGGAGCTGTTTTTT CASSSTHTGELFF
NA NA TRBJ1-2 TRBV7-2 TGTGCCAGCAGCCCAGGAGTACAGTATGGCTACACCTTC CASSPGVQYGYTF
many TRBD1 TRBJ1-5 TRBV27 TGTGCCAGCAGTCCACAGGGGCCAGCGGGCAATCAGCCCCAGCATTTT CASSPQGPAGNQPQHF
few TRBD1 TRBJ2-7 TRBV4-3 TGCGCCAGCAGCCAAGATCTAATGGACAGGGGGGCTAACGAGCAGTACTTC CASSQDLMDRGANEQYF
many NA TRBJ2-3 TRBV9 TGTGCCAGCAGCGTAGGAGGGACAGATACGCAGTATTTT CASSVGGTDTQYF
few NA TRBJ2-2 TRBV7-2 TGTGCCAGCAGCTTATCGAGACAGATCACCGGGGAGCTGTTTTTT CASSLSRQITGELFF
NA NA TRBJ1-5 TRBV6-1 TGTGCCAGCATCACAGGGAGTCATAGCAATCAGCCCCAGCATTTT CASITGSHSNQPQHF
NA NA TRBJ2-5 TRBV28 TGTGCCAGCAGTTCGCCCGCCCTTGCGACCCAGTACTTC CASSSPALATQYF
few TRBD1 TRBJ2-3 TRBV7-2 TGTGCCAGCAGCTTTCAGGGGGTCAGAGATACGCAGTATTTT CASSFQGVRDTQYF
NA NA TRBJ2-5 TRBV12-3/TRBV12-4 TGTGCCAGCAGAACCGGGACAACCCCCTCGGCCCAGTACTTC CASRTGTTPSAQYF